Reported below is one TCR beta chain. Naive CD8 cells comprised CD45RO-negative, CCR7-positively selected cells, excluding terminally differentiated effector memory CD45RA+ cells. Data came from immunoSEQ multiplex PCR; TCRdb stores just in-frame clones and leaves some out. The table includes around 1,900,000 clones, roughly 95% detected once. The data were taken from a study of shared clonotypes between healthy human individuals. Trimming shortened V by 6 bases and J by 6 bases, and 24 bases separated the two germline ends. CDR3 length equals 15 residues. In germline, CDR1 is SQVTM, CDR2 ANQGSEA. The specimen sequenced was naive CD8+ T cells from PBMCs. The chain employs TRBV29-1 and TRBJ2-7; D may correspond to TRBD1 or TRBD2 (7 bases each). The source is a man between 18 and 29 years old in good health. Some clones in this sample may be carry-over from other donors' samples. Here the CDR3 reads CSVRGAGGFLSEQYF. As DNA, the CDR3 is TGCAGCGTACGGGGGGCAGGGGGTTTTTTATCCGAGCAGTACTTC.